These 19 T cell receptor beta chains came from one sample sequenced in a study of chemoradiotherapy in HPV16-positive cancers. Measured with immunoSEQ multiplex PCR; TCRdb has only the in-frame clones, and not every one. Of roughly 12,000 clones in the sample, 55% to 75% are singletons; the top ten hold roughly 8.3%. Sampling was conducted from a patient who underwent chemoradiotherapy. The receptors derive from a human donor with HPV-associated anogenital cancer.

The chain is built from TRBV5-1 and TRBJ2-3; 7 nucleotides line up with TRBD2. After removal of 5 bases from V and 6 bases from J, the junction contained 15 bases not matched to a gene. This CDR3 is built from 16 residues. CDR1 is SGHRS, CDR2 YFSETQ, per germline. The CDR3 spells CASSLGAGKFSDTQYF. Written as DNA, the CDR3 is TGCGCCAGCAGTTTAGGAGCGGGAAAGTTTTCGGATACGCAGTATTTT.

The J gene is TRBJ2-3, the V gene TRBV2; D uncertain. Per germline, CDR1 SNHLY and CDR2 FYNNEI. V was clipped by 5 bases and J by 6 bases, with 9 bases between them. The CDR3 loop spans 12 amino acids. The CDR3 spells CASSLNVDTQYF. The DNA for the CDR3 is TGTGCCAGCAGTCTAAACGTTGATACGCAGTATTTT.

The CDR3: CASSEVGQGTGELFF. The CDR3 nucleotides are TGCGCCAGCAGCGAGGTGGGACAGGGGACCGGGGAGCTGTTTTTT. The V and J genes are TRBV10-1 and TRBJ2-2; the match to TRBD1 covers 10 bases. Trimming removed 6 bases from V and 5 bases from J; junction bases left unmatched: 6. Germline CDR1 and CDR2: WNHNN and SYGVQD (reference sequence). This CDR3 region has 15 residues.

The V call is TRBV2, the J call TRBJ1-2, with TRBD1 matching over 8 bases. Germline CDR1 is SNHLY and CDR2 is FYNNEI. The CDR3 extends over 12 amino acids. V dropped 8 bases and J dropped 7; count of bases not matched to a gene: 6. DNA for the CDR3: TGTGCCAGCTTGGCAGGGGGCTTTGGCTACACCTTC. Protein: CASLAGGFGYTF.

This clone was counted a few times. V is TRBV4-3 and J is TRBJ2-2; 8 bases align to TRBD1. This CDR3 contains 15 residues. The germline V gene encodes CDR1 LGHNA and CDR2 YSLEER. With 1 base clipped from V and 4 bases from J, the junction kept 2 bases outside the gene matches. The CDR3 nucleotides read TGCGCCAGCAGCCAAGGGACAGGGCCCACCGGGGAGCTGTTTTTT. It is translated as CASSQGTGPTGELFF.

The chain joins TRBV28 to TRBJ2-4; 8 bases map to TRBD1. V was clipped by 4 bases and J by 6 bases; unmatched bases: 14. Per germline, CDR1 MDHEN and CDR2 SYDVKM. The CDR3 runs to 17 residues. This chain's CDR3 is CASSSTYRQGWVNIQYF. In nucleotides, the CDR3 is TGTGCCAGCAGTTCCACCTATCGACAGGGGTGGGTAAACATTCAGTACTTC.

This sequence joins TRBV4-3 and TRBJ2-7; 11 bases line up with TRBD1. From germline, CDR1 is LGHNA and CDR2 YSLEER. V lost 3 bases, J lost 3 bases, and 7 bases stayed unmatched. This CDR3 has 16 residues. The CDR3 sequence is CASSQLTGTGGYEQYF. The CDR3 DNA reads as TGCGCCAGCAGCCAGCTTACCGGGACAGGGGGCTACGAGCAGTACTTC.

The chain has TRBV23-1 and TRBJ1-5; D gene unclear. TRBV23-1 is an ORF for which the function is uncertain. This CDR3 is built from 15 residues. Trimming left V 3 bases short and J 3 bases short, with 12 bases between. The CDR3 DNA sequence: TGCGCCAGCAGTCAGCGAGGACGGGACAATCAGCCCCAGCATTTT. This sequence encodes CASSQRGRDNQPQHF.

Concerning this clone itself: An end of the junction differs from the germline gene, which may be a read error. The chain uses TRBV27 and TRBJ1-2; 7 bases map to TRBD1. CDR1 is MNHEY and CDR2 is SMNVEV in the germline V gene (reference sequence). The CDR3 has 15 amino acids. CDR3 coding DNA: TGTGCCAGCAGCTGGGGAGGGGGCCGCCACTACGGCTACACCTTC. This codes for CASSWGGGRHYGYTF.

The V and J genes are TRBV18 and TRBJ2-5; D uncertain. The CDR3 runs 15 residues. Germline V gene sequence: CDR1 KGHSH, CDR2 LQKENI. The ends were cut back, 3 bases at V and 0 bases at J, with 11 bases in the middle. CDR3 in DNA: TGTGCCAGCTCACCGTCAACAGCGAACCAAGAGACCCAGTACTTC. The encoded protein is CASSPSTANQETQYF.

V and J are TRBV7-7 and TRBJ2-6; D may be TRBD1 (6 bases). Germline loops: CDR1 SSHAT, CDR2 FNYEAQ (reference sequence). CDR3 length: 16 amino acids. Trimming removed 9 bases at V and 0 bases at J, with 15 bases between. CDR3 loop: CASLGTRSSGANVLTF. CDR3 coding DNA: TGTGCCAGTCTGGGGACAAGGAGCTCTGGGGCCAACGTCCTGACTTTC.

The rearrangement links TRBV6-4 to TRBJ2-4, with TRBD2 matching 15 bases. Per the germline V gene, CDR1 is MRHNA and CDR2 is SNTAGT. The CDR3 is made up of 20 amino acids. V lost 3 bases to trimming and J lost 1 base; unmatched junction nucleotides: 10. CDR3 sequence (DNA): TGTGCCAGCAGTGAGCCCCGGACTAGCGGGAGGGAGGTGGCCAAAAACATTCAGTACTTC. Translating it yields CASSEPRTSGREVAKNIQYF.

This clone came up once. The chain is built from TRBV5-1 and TRBJ2-1; D not certain. The V end lost 0 bases, the J end lost 7 bases, and 8 bases lay between the germline ends. CDR1 and CDR2 from the germline V gene are SGHRS and YFSETQ. The CDR3 totals 13 residues. The CDR3 DNA follows: TGCGCCAGCAGCTTGGTGTTGGCAAATGAGCAGTTCTTC. It codes for CASSLVLANEQFF.

This chain uses TRBV4-3 with TRBJ1-2, with TRBD1 matching over 7 bases. Germline CDR1 reads LGHNA; CDR2 reads YSLEER. This CDR3 spans 17 amino acids. Germline trimming cut 0 bases from V and 6 bases from J; bases unmatched to any gene: 13. The CDR3 DNA sequence: TGCGCCAGCAGCCAAGATCCCGGGCGCAGGGGGGAGGATGGCTACACCTTC. This sequence encodes CASSQDPGRRGEDGYTF.

The V call is TRBV27, the J call TRBJ2-7, with D possibly TRBD1 on 6 matching bases. Germline V gene sequence: CDR1 MNHEY, CDR2 SMNVEV (reference sequence). V was pared by 3 bases and J by 7 bases, with 13 bases between. The CDR3 totals 13 residues. The DNA for the CDR3 is TGTGCCAGCAGTTTCACCAGGGGTCGGGAGCAGTACTTC. Translating gives CASSFTRGREQYF.

The rearrangement joins TRBV18 to TRBJ2-3; 11 bases align to TRBD2. CDR1 and CDR2 (germline): KGHSH, LQKENI. The CDR3 consists of 17 residues. V was clipped by 2 bases and J by 2 bases; unmatched bases: 6. The CDR3 loop reads CASSPFGTSGYTDTQYF. DNA of the CDR3: TGTGCCAGCTCACCATTCGGGACTAGCGGCTACACAGATACGCAGTATTTT.

The chain is built from TRBV6-4 and TRBJ2-2; the D is unclear. Trimming removed 2 bases from V and 3 bases from J, with 4 bases in between. CDR3 length: 13 residues. The germline CDR1 and CDR2 sequences are MRHNA and SNTAGT. The CDR3 here is CASSDRDTGELFF. The CDR3 DNA sequence: TGTGCCAGCAGTGACAGGGACACCGGGGAGCTGTTTTTT.

The V and J genes are TRBV7-9 and TRBJ1-2; TRBD1 aligns across 11 bases. The CDR3 contains 15 residues. Per the germline V gene, CDR1 is SEHNR and CDR2 is FQNEAQ (reference sequence). V gave up 5 bases and J gave up 8 bases; unmatched junction bases: 10. The CDR3 DNA reads TGTGCCAGCAGCAAGGGGGGACAGGGGGTCTGGGGCTACACCTTC. Encoded protein: CASSKGGQGVWGYTF. Full variable domain (rest looked up from reference TRBV7-9 and TRBJ1-2): DTGVSQNPRHKITKRGQNVTFRCDPISEHNRLYWYRQTLGQGPEFLTYFQNEAQLEKSRLLSDRFSAERPKGSFSTLEIQRTEQGDSAMYLCASSKGGQGVWGYTFGSGTRLTVV.

This clone appeared a single time. The chain combines TRBV7-6 with TRBJ2-7; 12 bases map to TRBD2. Germline V lookup: CDR1 SGHVS, CDR2 FNYEAQ. The CDR3 has 15 amino acids. The V gene end was trimmed by 4 bases and the J gene end by 4 bases; junction bases not matched to a gene: 5. CDR3 protein: CASSSQTSGSYEQYF. The CDR3 DNA sequence: TGTGCCAGCAGCTCCCAGACTAGCGGGAGTTACGAGCAGTACTTC.